The 20 T cell receptor beta chains below all came from one sample that was sequenced in a study of Ad26.COV2.S vaccination and SARS-CoV-2 variants. The data were produced by immunoSEQ multiplex PCR, yet TCRdb's version contains in-frame clones alone and is incomplete. The sample records roughly 250,000 clones, about 83% being singletons. Treatment: about 20 received Ad26.COV2.S at low or high dose, single or two shots; about five received placebo; per-sample allocation not given. Following the first vaccine or placebo injection, samples were taken on day 63. Sequences were derived from peripheral blood, sampled in a trial of Ad26.COV2.S vaccine versus placebo. The receptors come from a person between 18 and 65 years old who received the Ad26.COV2.S COVID-19 vaccine or a placebo.

The chain employs TRBV19 and TRBJ1-2; D gene unclear. Germline V gene data show CDR1 as LNHDA and CDR2 as SQIVND (reference sequence). This CDR3 comprises 14 residues. Trimming stripped 5 bases from V and 0 bases from J, with 10 bases between. The CDR3 loop reads CASSRSGSNYGYTF. The CDR3 nucleotides are TGTGCCAGTAGTCGGTCGGGGTCTAACTATGGCTACACCTTC.

Only one count was recorded for this clone. The V and J genes are TRBV14 and TRBJ1-1; tentative D call: TRBD1 (5 bases). Germline values: CDR1 SGHDN, CDR2 FVKESK. The V gene lost 0 bases and the J gene lost 2 bases, with 13 bases spanning the gap. The CDR3 has 16 residues. CDR3 nucleotides: TGTGCCAGCAGCCAAGATTGGGGGAGCCTCAACACTGAAGCTTTCTTT. It encodes CASSQDWGSLNTEAFF.

This chain links TRBV23-1 with TRBJ2-3; maybe TRBD2 (5 bases). TRBV23-1 belongs to the ORF category, with a function that is uncertain. There are 15 residues in the CDR3. The germline V and J ends were trimmed by 1 base and 5 bases, with 13 bases remaining between them. CDR3 protein: CASSQFSGVGDTQYF. In nucleotides, the CDR3 is TGCGCCAGCAGTCAATTTTCCGGGGTAGGAGATACGCAGTATTTT.

As for this clone: Mismatch with germline at one junction end may stem from a read error. The rearrangement uses TRBV9 and TRBJ2-7; 10 bases line up with TRBD1. CDR1 is SGDLS and CDR2 is YYNGEE in the germline V gene. The CDR3 contains 14 residues. The CDR3 DNA reads TGTGCCAGCAGCGCCGACTCCGACAGGGGGCCCCTAAACTTC. Translating it yields CASSADSDRGPLNF. The full variable domain, in which reference TRBV9 and TRBJ2-7 provide the parts outside the CDR3, is DSGVTQTPKHLITATGQRVTLRCSPRSGDLSVYWYQQSLDQGLQFLIQYYNGEERAKGNILERFSAQQFPDLHSELNLSSLELGDSALYFCASSADSDRGPLNFGPGTRLTVT.

The rearrangement links TRBV25-1 to TRBJ2-1, with a possible D match to TRBD1 (6 bases). In germline, CDR1 is MGHDK, CDR2 SYGVNS. The CDR3 is made up of 15 amino acids. V lost 8 bases to trimming and J lost 16 bases, with 30 bases between them. The CDR3 protein is CASGGTGTFNPAQFF. The CDR3 DNA follows: TGTGCCAGCGGAGGAACCGGGACATTCAACCCGGCCCAATTCTTC.

This chain joins TRBV4-3 and TRBJ2-7; the D is unclear. Germline assignment: CDR1 LGHNA and CDR2 YSLEER. Trimming shortened V by 0 bases and J by 0 bases, and 12 bases separated the two germline ends. The length of the CDR3 is 16 residues. The DNA for the CDR3 is TGCGCCAGCAGCCAAGATCGCCAAATGAGCTCCTACGAGCAGTACTTC. Translating it yields CASSQDRQMSSYEQYF.

V usage is TRBV7-2 and J usage is TRBJ2-4, with D perhaps matching TRBD1 or TRBD2 (5 bases each). The CDR3 has 17 amino acids. Trimming cost V 1 base and J 1 base, with 14 bases left between them. Germline-derived CDR1 and CDR2 are SGHTA and FQGNSA. Here the CDR3 reads CASSLDGTPVAKNIQYF. The CDR3 DNA reads as TGTGCCAGCAGCTTAGATGGGACCCCGGTGGCCAAAAACATTCAGTACTTC. Drawing the rest from reference TRBV7-2 and TRBJ2-4, the complete variable domain is GAGVSQSPSNKVTEKGKDVELRCDPISGHTALYWYRQSLGQGLEFLIYFQGNSAPDKSGLPSDRFSAERTGGSVSTLTIQRTQQEDSAVYLCASSLDGTPVAKNIQYFGAGTRLSVL.

The rearrangement uses TRBV19 and TRBJ1-1; no clear D gene. V was pared by 5 bases and J by 5 bases, with 9 bases between. Germline CDR1 and CDR2: LNHDA and SQIVND (reference sequence). This CDR3 region has 12 residues. The CDR3 coding sequence is TGTGCCAGTAGTTTTAGTGGGACTGAAGCTTTCTTT. Amino acids: CASSFSGTEAFF.

V and J are TRBV9 and TRBJ2-3; 7 nucleotides line up with TRBD1. With 0 bases clipped from V and 2 bases from J, the junction kept 12 bases outside the gene matches. The CDR3 spans 18 residues. Germline V gives CDR1 SGDLS, CDR2 YYNGEE. The CDR3 DNA follows: TGTGCCAGCAGCGTAGGGCTCGACAGGGCCGCGGCCACAGATACGCAGTATTTT. This encodes CASSVGLDRAAATDTQYF.

This rearrangement joins TRBV6-1 to TRBJ2-3, with no clear D. Germline CDR1 is MNHNS and CDR2 is SASEGT. This CDR3 comprises 12 residues. Trimming stripped 3 bases from V and 6 bases from J, with 7 bases between. The CDR3: CASSDRADTQYF. For the CDR3, the DNA is TGTGCCAGCAGTGACCGGGCGGATACGCAGTATTTT.

The chain recombines TRBV5-1 with TRBJ2-1; weak D call: TRBD1 (5 bases). Deletions cut 5 bases from V and 3 bases from J, with 12 bases between. The CDR3 consists of 14 residues. The germline CDR1 and CDR2 sequences are SGHRS and YFSETQ. CDR3 amino acids: CASRSQGNYNEQFF. Here the CDR3 DNA reads TGCGCCAGCAGGTCGCAGGGTAACTACAATGAGCAGTTCTTC.

The chain links TRBV14 to TRBJ1-2; D call uncertain. V dropped 4 bases and J dropped 4 bases, with 16 bases sitting between them. The CDR3 length is 15 residues. Germline V gene data show CDR1 as SGHDN and CDR2 as FVKESK. CDR3 nucleotides: TGTGCCAGCAGCCCTCGAACGGGTCTTTCCTATGGCTACACCTTC. Amino acids: CASSPRTGLSYGYTF. The full variable domain, completed using reference TRBV14 and TRBJ1-2, is EAGVTQFPSHSVIEKGQTVTLRCDPISGHDNLYWYRRVMGKEIKFLLHFVKESKQDESGMPNNRFLAERTGGTYSTLKVQPAELEDSGVYFCASSPRTGLSYGYTFGSGTRLTVV.

The chain links TRBV19 to TRBJ1-1, with 10 bases that match TRBD1. The CDR3 sequence is 18 residues long. The J segment lost 0 bases and the V segment lost 5 bases, leaving 12 bases of the junction unmatched. The germline V gene has CDR1 LNHDA and CDR2 SQIVND (reference sequence). The CDR3 is CASSSRRTGGSVNTEAFF. The CDR3 DNA reads as TGTGCCAGTAGTTCTCGTCGGACAGGGGGGAGTGTGAACACTGAAGCTTTCTTT.

V and J are TRBV27 and TRBJ2-6, with D hard to call. The CDR3 covers 14 residues. Trimming took 0 bases from V and 0 from J, leaving 0 bases between them. Germline V gene lookup returns CDR1 MNHEY and CDR2 SMNVEV (reference sequence). CDR3 in amino acids: CASSLSSGANVLTF. CDR3 nucleotide sequence: TGTGCCAGCAGTTTATCCTCTGGGGCCAACGTCCTGACTTTC.

The chain links TRBV7-9 to TRBJ2-5; no definite D call. The CDR3 contains 12 residues. The V end lost 0 bases, the J end lost 6 bases, and 5 bases lay between the germline ends. The germline V gene has CDR1 SEHNR and CDR2 FQNEAQ (reference sequence). Here the CDR3 DNA reads TGTGCCAGCAGCTTAGCGCTGAAGACCCAGTACTTC. Protein: CASSLALKTQYF.

The rearrangement uses TRBV6-5 and TRBJ2-7; TRBD1 matches 10 bases. CDR3 length: 14 amino acids. Germline values: CDR1 MNHEY, CDR2 SVGAGI. The junction had 8 bases not matched to a gene; V was cut back by 6 bases and J by 6 bases. The CDR3 coding sequence is TGTGCCAGCAGCCGCCGGGACAGGGGACTCGAGCAGTACTTC. The encoded protein is CASSRRDRGLEQYF.

The rearrangement joins TRBV5-1 to TRBJ2-3; weak D call: TRBD2 (5 bases). The V gene lost 4 bases and the J gene lost 6 bases, with 18 bases spanning the gap. Germline V lookup: CDR1 SGHRS, CDR2 YFSETQ. The CDR3 loop spans 15 amino acids. CDR3 region: CASSPRREGLDTQYF. The DNA for the CDR3 is TGCGCCAGCAGCCCGAGACGGGAAGGTTTGGATACGCAGTATTTT.

The chain is built from TRBV18 and TRBJ2-3, with TRBD2 matching 12 bases. The trim removed 2 bases at V and 1 base at J, leaving 10 bases unmatched. This CDR3 is built from 19 residues. Germline lookup yields CDR1 KGHSH and CDR2 LQKENI. The CDR3 DNA is TGTGCCAGCTCACCATCAGCCCTAGCGGGGGGGTTCGGCACAGATACGCAGTATTTT. Amino acid sequence: CASSPSALAGGFGTDTQYF. The complete variable domain, with remaining parts taken from reference TRBV18 and TRBJ2-3, reads NAGVMQNPRHLVRRRGQEARLRCSPMKGHSHVYWYRQLPEEGLKFMVYLQKENIIDESGMPKERFSAEFPKEGPSILRIQQVVRGDSAAYFCASSPSALAGGFGTDTQYFGPGTRLTVL.

This clone occurred once. The chain combines TRBV2 with TRBJ2-4; D remains ambiguous. CDR3 length: 15 residues. V gave up 4 bases and J gave up 0 bases, with 10 bases separating them. Germline CDR1 SNHLY, CDR2 FYNNEI. The DNA of the CDR3 is TGTGCCAGCAGTGTTTTGCGCCCAGCCAAAAACATTCAGTACTTC. Protein product: CASSVLRPAKNIQYF.

This chain uses TRBV25-1 with TRBJ2-6, with 11 bases lining up with TRBD1. The length of the CDR3 is 17 residues. Germline V gene data show CDR1 as MGHDK and CDR2 as SYGVNS. J was trimmed by 1 base and V by 6 bases; bases with no gene match: 5. This chain's CDR3 is CASSRTGGVSGANVLTF. CDR3 DNA sequence: TGTGCCAGCAGCCGGACAGGGGGCGTATCTGGGGCCAACGTCCTGACTTTC.